This TCR beta chain is from a study of control samples from healthy donors and cancer patients. The table came from immunoSEQ multiplex PCR; TCRdb's copy has only in-frame clones and leaves some out. The sample consists of 120,000 or so clones, more than 85% of them appearing once. This CDR3 comprises 16 residues. The V segment lost 4 bases and the J segment 2 bases; nucleotides outside the gene matches: 8. Germline CDR1 is LGHDT and CDR2 is YNNKEL (reference sequence). The V gene is TRBV3-1 (or the pseudogene TRBV3-2), the J gene TRBJ2-1, with 7 positions matching TRBD2. The sequenced sample was blood. This TCR derives from a woman younger than 30 in good health. The CDR3, as DNA: TGTGCCAGCAGCCGTGGACTAGGCCCTACCTACAATGAGCAGTTCTTC. Protein: CASSRGLGPTYNEQFF.